A single sample is the source of the 13 T cell receptor beta chains below, sequenced in a study of blood T cell repertoires in COVID-19. Clones were read by immunoSEQ multiplex PCR, and TCRdb kept only the in-frame ones, dropping some. The table has around 300,000 clones, about 88% seen once. The specimen was PBMCs or T cells enriched from blood (not recorded which). These receptors all stem from a woman aged 50 to 65 who had recovered from COVID-19.

The V gene is TRBV19, the J gene TRBJ2-1, with TRBD1 matching 10 bases. Losses at the gene ends were 5 bases for V and 5 bases for J; bases not matched to a gene: 9. CDR1 LNHDA and CDR2 SQIVND come from the germline V gene (reference sequence). The CDR3 runs 16 residues. The CDR3 here is CASSPPTGGQHNEQFF. CDR3 in DNA: TGTGCCAGTAGTCCCCCGACAGGGGGCCAACACAATGAGCAGTTCTTC. The full variable domain, rest sourced from reference TRBV19 and TRBJ2-1, is DGGITQSPKYLFRKEGQNVTLSCEQNLNHDAMYWYRQDPGQGLRLIYYSQIVNDFQKGDIAEGYSVSREKKESFPLTVTSAQKNPTAFYLCASSPPTGGQHNEQFFGPGTRLTVL.

The J gene is TRBJ1-1, the V gene TRBV28; D remains ambiguous. CDR1 and CDR2 from the germline V gene are MDHEN and SYDVKM. The germline V and J ends were trimmed by 8 bases and 5 bases, with 18 bases remaining between them. The CDR3 loop spans 14 amino acids. The CDR3 loop reads CASAGGLPGTEAFF. The CDR3 nucleotides are TGTGCCAGCGCCGGTGGGCTGCCGGGGACTGAAGCTTTCTTT.

The V and J genes are TRBV11-2 and TRBJ1-2, with 10 positions matching TRBD1. There are 15 residues in the CDR3. Germline loops: CDR1 SGHAT, CDR2 FQNNGV. Trimming cost V 5 bases and J 8 bases; bases outside gene matches: 11. The CDR3 sequence is CASSLGTGVLEGYTF. DNA of the CDR3: TGTGCCAGCAGCCTAGGGACAGGGGTTTTGGAGGGCTACACCTTC.

The chain employs TRBV7-2 and TRBJ2-7; weak D call: TRBD1 (6 bases). Trimming took off 7 bases at V and 4 bases at J, with 17 bases between the two ends. The CDR3 length is 14 residues. Germline V CDR1 and CDR2: SGHTA, FQGNSA. This CDR3 reads CASTLGGSSYEQYF. As DNA, the CDR3 is TGTGCCAGCACCCTTGGGGGCAGTAGTTACGAGCAGTACTTC.

This clone was seen only a few times. The CDR3 bases are TGTGCCAGTAGAACAGGGGTGACAGATACGCAGTATTTT. As protein: CASRTGVTDTQYF. This chain connects TRBV19 to TRBJ2-3, with TRBD1 identical over 7 bases. V shed 6 bases and J 3 bases; nucleotides not matched to a gene: 3. Germline V gene lookup returns CDR1 LNHDA and CDR2 SQIVND (reference sequence). The CDR3 extends over 13 amino acids.

The genes are TRBV11-2 and TRBJ2-1, with 10 bases lining up with TRBD2. The CDR3 is 18 residues long. The J segment lost 4 bases and the V segment lost 1 base, leaving 10 bases of the junction unmatched. CDR1 and CDR2 from the germline V gene are SGHAT and FQNNGV. This CDR3 reads CASSLVYQLAGTYNEQFF. For the CDR3, the DNA is TGTGCCAGCAGCTTAGTGTACCAACTAGCGGGAACTTACAATGAGCAGTTCTTC.

This chain uses TRBV18 with TRBJ1-4; 10 bases agree with TRBD1. From germline, CDR1 is KGHSH and CDR2 LQKENI. This CDR3 contains 16 residues. Trimming at V came to 2 bases and at J to 8 bases, leaving 8 bases not matched to a gene. CDR3 sequence (DNA): TGTGCCAGCTCACCAAATAGGGGACAGGGGAGCGAAAAACTGTTTTTT. The encoded protein is CASSPNRGQGSEKLFF.

This clone was picked up a small number of times. This rearrangement joins TRBV18 to TRBJ2-2, with 7 bases that match TRBD1. The V and J ends lost 3 bases and 8 bases, in that order; junction bases with no gene match: 6. This CDR3 is 14 amino acids long. Germline CDR1 KGHSH, CDR2 LQKENI. This chain's CDR3 is CASSPTGIYGELFF. The CDR3, as DNA: TGTGCCAGCTCACCGACAGGGATTTATGGGGAGCTGTTTTTT.

This chain connects TRBV3-1 (or the pseudogene TRBV3-2) to TRBJ2-1; 8 bases match TRBD2. Germline CDR1 reads LGHDT; CDR2 reads YNNKEL (reference sequence). V lost 6 bases, J lost 4 bases, and 8 bases stayed unmatched. This CDR3 is built from 15 residues. The DNA of the CDR3 is TGTGCCAGCAGACCGCTAGCGGGCAGATACAATGAGCAGTTCTTC. Its protein product is CASRPLAGRYNEQFF.

The gene calls are TRBV6-1 and TRBJ1-3; possibly TRBD1 for D (6 bases). Germline CDR1 reads MNHNS; CDR2 reads SASEGT. The CDR3 is 16 residues long. Trimming left V 8 bases short and J 4 bases short, with 21 bases between. CDR3 in amino acids: CASGAPGAVSGNTIYF. The CDR3 nucleotides read TGTGCCAGCGGTGCGCCAGGGGCGGTATCCGGAAACACCATATATTTT.

The genes are TRBV6-1 and TRBJ2-6; TRBD1 agrees at 9 bases. With 0 bases clipped from V and 3 bases from J, the junction kept 6 bases outside the gene matches. The CDR3 is made up of 18 amino acids. Looked up from germline, CDR1 is MNHNS and CDR2 is SASEGT. The CDR3 DNA reads TGTGCCAGCAGTGAAGCGAGAGGACAGGGGTTTGGGGCCAACGTCCTGACTTTC. It specifies CASSEARGQGFGANVLTF.

This clone was seen only once. This chain connects TRBV7-9 to TRBJ2-7; tentatively, D is TRBD2 (6 bases). V was pared by 2 bases and J by 1 base, with 9 bases between. Germline CDR1 SEHNR, CDR2 FQNEAQ (reference sequence). The CDR3 length is 14 residues. The CDR3 here is CASSLSGASYEQYF. Written as DNA, the CDR3 is TGTGCCAGCAGCTTATCGGGAGCTTCCTACGAGCAGTACTTC.

The chain joins TRBV6-5 to TRBJ2-7; 7 positions match TRBD1. CDR3 length: 13 amino acids. Losses at the gene ends were 5 bases for V and 4 bases for J; bases not matched to a gene: 5. CDR1 MNHEY and CDR2 SVGAGI come from the germline V gene. The CDR3 region is CASSQRQGYEQYF. The CDR3 DNA reads as TGTGCCAGCAGTCAGAGACAGGGTTACGAGCAGTACTTC.